Following are 21 T cell receptor beta chains from one sample sequenced in a study of T cell clones after liver transplantation. The assay was immunoSEQ multiplex PCR, and TCRdb's table has in-frame clones only and misses some. Among roughly 19,000 clones listed, about 83% were seen once. The sample here was CD8+ T cells from blood, taken around 4.5 years after liver transplant. Every receptor here comes from a human patient who received a liver transplant. A share of the T cells may be of graft donor origin.

The V gene is TRBV7-2, the J gene TRBJ2-3, with TRBD2 matching 11 bases. The CDR3 runs to 16 residues. Trimming cost V 5 bases and J 2 bases; bases outside gene matches: 6. Germline CDR1 is SGHTA and CDR2 is FQGNSA. The chain's CDR3 is CASSPTSGGPTDTQYF. The CDR3 bases are TGTGCCAGCAGCCCAACTAGCGGGGGACCCACAGATACGCAGTATTTT.

The chain is built from TRBV29-1 and TRBJ2-3, with D unclear. This CDR3 contains 10 residues. V shed 8 bases and J shed 4 bases, with 7 bases lying between them. Germline CDR1 and CDR2: SQVTM and ANQGSEA. The CDR3 nucleotides are TGCAGCCTTTGGGCAGATACGCAGTATTTT. Encoded protein: CSLWADTQYF.

This rearrangement joins TRBV29-1 to TRBJ1-4; no firm D call. The CDR3 is 14 amino acids. The germline V gene has CDR1 SQVTM and CDR2 ANQGSEA. V was pared by 4 bases and J by 7 bases, with 16 bases between. The chain's CDR3 is CSVVKIGRGEKLFF. The DNA for the CDR3 is TGCAGCGTTGTGAAGATAGGGCGGGGTGAAAAACTGTTTTTT.

This chain uses TRBV27 with TRBJ2-2; D is perhaps TRBD1 or TRBD2 (6 bases each). The length of the CDR3 is 17 residues. CDR1 MNHEY and CDR2 SMNVEV come from the germline V gene (reference sequence). Trimming pared 2 bases from V and 3 bases from J, leaving 16 bases between. CDR3 sequence reads: CASSLPPGGHYTGELFF. For the CDR3, the DNA is TGTGCCAGCAGTTTACCCCCCGGGGGCCACTACACCGGGGAGCTGTTTTTT.

This clone was seen a handful of times. V gene TRBV28 combines with J gene TRBJ2-1; no definite D call. Per the germline V gene, CDR1 is MDHEN and CDR2 is SYDVKM. There are 14 residues in the CDR3. Trimming took off 3 bases at V and 5 bases at J, with 11 bases between the two ends. This CDR3 reads CASSFLTVDNEQFF. CDR3 nucleotides: TGTGCCAGCAGTTTCCTTACAGTAGACAATGAGCAGTTCTTC.

With respect to this clone: This same CDR3 is encoded by further DNA sequences in the sample. This chain's CDR3 is CASSEGASGLFTDTQYF. For the CDR3, the DNA is TGTGCCAGCAGTGAAGGGGCTAGCGGGTTATTCACAGATACGCAGTATTTT. The V gene is TRBV6-1, the J gene TRBJ2-3; 8 bases agree with TRBD2. Germline V gene lookup returns CDR1 MNHNS and CDR2 SASEGT. CDR3 length equals 17 residues. After removal of 1 base from V and 2 bases from J, the junction contained 8 bases not matched to a gene.

This clone has only a few counts. The chain uses TRBV30 and TRBJ1-5; possible D gene TRBD1, 6 bases. V shed 0 bases and J shed 6 bases, with 15 bases lying between them. The CDR3 runs to 15 residues. CDR1 GTSNPN and CDR2 SVGIG come from the germline V gene (reference sequence). CDR3 sequence (DNA): TGTGCCTGGAGTGTCTCTGGGGGCCCGGGTCAGCCCCAGCATTTT. Translating gives CAWSVSGGPGQPQHF.

This chain uses TRBV7-9 with TRBJ2-2; TRBD1 agrees at 8 bases. In germline, CDR1 is SEHNR, CDR2 FQNEAQ (reference sequence). The V segment lost 4 bases and the J segment 6 bases; nucleotides outside the gene matches: 10. The CDR3 sequence is 16 residues long. The CDR3 DNA reads as TGTGCCAGCAGCTCGTGGACAGGGCTTATGGCCGGGGAGCTGTTTTTT. Encoded protein: CASSSWTGLMAGELFF.

The chain uses TRBV4-1 and TRBJ1-1; weak D call: TRBD1 (6 bases). V dropped 4 bases and J dropped 8 bases, with 11 bases sitting between them. The CDR3 sequence is 12 residues long. The germline CDR1 and CDR2 sequences are MGHRA and YSYEKL. The CDR3 region has the DNA TGCGCCAGCAGCCCCGACGACAGGGAAGCTTTCTTT. It specifies CASSPDDREAFF.

The chain employs TRBV6-5 and TRBJ1-2; D not certain. Per the germline V gene, CDR1 is MNHEY and CDR2 is SVGAGI. The CDR3 is made up of 15 amino acids. Trimming stripped 1 base from V and 4 bases from J, with 13 bases between. CDR3 nucleotides: TGTGCCAGCAGTTACTATCGGGCCAGCTCCTATGGCTACACCTTC. Its protein product is CASSYYRASSYGYTF.

This chain links TRBV5-8 with TRBJ1-2; possible D gene TRBD1, 6 bases. Per the germline V gene, CDR1 is SGHTS and CDR2 is YDEGEE. Trimming cost V 0 bases and J 4 bases, with 10 bases left between them. The CDR3 consists of 14 residues. CDR3: CASSLEGVPYGYTF. The CDR3 DNA follows: TGTGCCAGCAGCTTGGAGGGGGTCCCCTATGGCTACACCTTC.

This clone appeared once. This chain joins TRBV27 and TRBJ2-1, with 8 bases fitting TRBD1. V was clipped by 4 bases and J by 7 bases; unmatched bases: 12. There are 16 residues in the CDR3. Germline V gene data show CDR1 as MNHEY and CDR2 as SMNVEV (reference sequence). The CDR3, as DNA: TGTGCCAGCAGTTCCCACCCGGGACAGGTTGAAAATGAGCAGTTCTTC. Residues: CASSSHPGQVENEQFF.

This clone was counted a few times. The genes are TRBV28 and TRBJ2-2; 9 bases are shared with TRBD2. Germline V lookup: CDR1 MDHEN, CDR2 SYDVKM. This CDR3 contains 16 residues. The V gene end was trimmed by 2 bases and the J gene end by 8 bases; junction bases not matched to a gene: 9. Here the CDR3 DNA reads TGTGCCAGCAGTTTAAGCCTAGCGGGGTTAGCTGGGGAGCTGTTTTTT. Residues: CASSLSLAGLAGELFF.

The chain couples TRBV5-6 to TRBJ2-7, with D possibly being TRBD1 (6 bases). V lost 4 bases and J lost 5, with 19 bases in between. The CDR3 runs to 15 residues. In germline, CDR1 is SGHDT, CDR2 YYEEEE. The CDR3 sequence is CASSNLGQPPNEQYF. CDR3 bases: TGTGCCAGCAGCAACCTCGGACAGCCACCTAACGAGCAGTACTTC.

The chain uses TRBV13 and TRBJ2-7; no reliable D call. Trimming pared 4 bases from V and 0 bases from J, leaving 4 bases between. In germline, CDR1 is PRHDT, CDR2 FYEKMQ (reference sequence). This CDR3 has 12 residues. The CDR3 coding sequence is TGTGCCAGCAGCTCTAACTCCTACGAGCAGTACTTC. It encodes CASSSNSYEQYF.

Only a few counts were recorded for this clone. The gene calls are TRBV4-2 and TRBJ1-2, with D maybe TRBD1 (6 bases). Trimming shortened V by 5 bases and J by 4 bases, and 20 bases separated the two germline ends. CDR3 size: 16 residues. Germline V CDR1 and CDR2: LGHNA, YNFKEQ. This CDR3 reads CASSSGRFGGGYGYTF. CDR3 DNA: TGTGCCAGCAGCTCGGGGCGGTTCGGGGGCGGCTATGGCTACACCTTC.

This clone was counted only a few times. The chain has TRBV28 and TRBJ2-1, with D unclear. The V end lost 5 bases, the J end lost 10 bases, and 21 bases lay between the germline ends. CDR1 and CDR2 from the germline V gene are MDHEN and SYDVKM. CDR3 length equals 15 residues. CDR3 region: CASSLDGSLREEQFF. The DNA for the CDR3 is TGTGCCAGCAGTCTCGACGGGTCCCTACGAGAAGAGCAGTTCTTC.

The V and J genes are TRBV28 and TRBJ1-1; weak D call: TRBD1 (5 bases). Deletions cut 8 bases from V and 2 bases from J, with 15 bases between. CDR3 size: 14 residues. From germline, CDR1 is MDHEN and CDR2 SYDVKM. CDR3 in amino acids: CASYPNRFNTEAFF. DNA of the CDR3: TGTGCCAGCTACCCGAACAGGTTCAACACTGAAGCTTTCTTT.

V and J are TRBV16 and TRBJ2-1, with a possible D match to TRBD1 (6 bases). Germline loops: CDR1 KGHSY, CDR2 FQNENV. V lost 6 bases, J lost 4 bases, and 10 bases lay in between. The CDR3 has 13 residues. CDR3: CASSRDTYNEQFF. The CDR3 DNA follows: TGTGCCAGCAGTCGGGACACTTACAATGAGCAGTTCTTC. Using reference TRBV16 and TRBJ2-1 for the parts outside the CDR3, the full variable domain is GEEVAQTPKHLVRGEGQKAKLYCAPIKGHSYVFWYQQVLKNEFKFLISFQNENVFDETGMPKERFSAKCLPNSPCSLEIQATKLEDSAVYFCASSRDTYNEQFFGPGTRLTVL.

The chain has TRBV18 and TRBJ2-2; 8 nucleotides line up with TRBD1. The trim removed 4 bases at V and 5 bases at J, leaving 6 bases unmatched. CDR1 KGHSH and CDR2 LQKENI come from the germline V gene. The CDR3 has 15 amino acids. CDR3: CASSRDRTLTGELFF. As DNA, the CDR3 is TGTGCCAGCTCACGGGACAGGACCCTTACCGGGGAGCTGTTTTTT.

V and J are TRBV5-1 and TRBJ1-1, with D unclear. This CDR3 region has 15 residues. V was clipped by 2 bases and J by 6 bases, with 17 bases between them. Germline V gene sequence: CDR1 SGHRS, CDR2 YFSETQ. The CDR3 DNA follows: TGCGCCAGCAGCTTTCGGCCTGGGGAAGCCCCTGAAGCTTTCTTT. Protein: CASSFRPGEAPEAFF.